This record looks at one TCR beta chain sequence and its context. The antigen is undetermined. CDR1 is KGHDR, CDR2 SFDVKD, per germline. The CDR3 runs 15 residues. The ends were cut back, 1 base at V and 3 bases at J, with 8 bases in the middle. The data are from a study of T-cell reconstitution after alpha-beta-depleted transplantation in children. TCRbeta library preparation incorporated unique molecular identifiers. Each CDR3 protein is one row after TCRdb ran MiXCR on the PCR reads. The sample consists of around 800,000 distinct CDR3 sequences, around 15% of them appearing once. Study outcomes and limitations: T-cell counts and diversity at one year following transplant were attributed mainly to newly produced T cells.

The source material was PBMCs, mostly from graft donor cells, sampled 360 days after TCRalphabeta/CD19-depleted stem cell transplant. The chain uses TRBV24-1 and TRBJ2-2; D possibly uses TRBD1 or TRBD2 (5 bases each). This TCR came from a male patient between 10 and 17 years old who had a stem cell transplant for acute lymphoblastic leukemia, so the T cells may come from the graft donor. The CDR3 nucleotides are TGTGCCACCAGTGATTTCGGGGACCACACCGGGGAGCTGTTTTTT. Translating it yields CATSDFGDHTGELFF.